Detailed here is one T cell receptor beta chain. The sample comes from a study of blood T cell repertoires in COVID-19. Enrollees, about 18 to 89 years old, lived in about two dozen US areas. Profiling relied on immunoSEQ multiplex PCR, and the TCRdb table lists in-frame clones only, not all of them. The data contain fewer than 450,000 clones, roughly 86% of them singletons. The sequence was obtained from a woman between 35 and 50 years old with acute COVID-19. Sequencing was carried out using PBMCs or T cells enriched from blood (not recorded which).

CDR3: CASISGNQPQHF. The CDR3 nucleotides are TGTGCCAGCATATCAGGGAATCAGCCCCAGCATTTT. The chain links TRBV28 to TRBJ1-5, with a weak D call TRBD1 (5 bases). Germline V gene sequence: CDR1 MDHEN, CDR2 SYDVKM. The V end was cut by 7 bases, the J end by 4 bases, with 8 bases between. The CDR3 is 12 residues long.